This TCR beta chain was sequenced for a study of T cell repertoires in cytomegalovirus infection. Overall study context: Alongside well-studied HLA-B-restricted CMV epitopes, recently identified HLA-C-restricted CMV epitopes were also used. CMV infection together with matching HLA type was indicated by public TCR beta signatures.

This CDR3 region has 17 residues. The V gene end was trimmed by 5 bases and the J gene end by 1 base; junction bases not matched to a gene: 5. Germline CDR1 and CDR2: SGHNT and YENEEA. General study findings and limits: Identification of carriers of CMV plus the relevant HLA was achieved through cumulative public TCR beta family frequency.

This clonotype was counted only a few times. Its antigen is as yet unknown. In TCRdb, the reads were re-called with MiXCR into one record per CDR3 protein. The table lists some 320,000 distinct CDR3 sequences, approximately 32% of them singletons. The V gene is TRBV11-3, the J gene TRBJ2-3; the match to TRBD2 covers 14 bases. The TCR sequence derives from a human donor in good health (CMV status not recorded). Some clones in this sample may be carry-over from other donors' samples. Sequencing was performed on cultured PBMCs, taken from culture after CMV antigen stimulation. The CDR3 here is CASSRGLAGEGTDTQYF. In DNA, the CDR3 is TGTGCCAGCAGCAGGGGACTAGCGGGAGAAGGCACAGATACGCAGTATTTT.